This TCR beta chain is from a study of blood T cell repertoires in COVID-19. For the study at large: Acute-phase and convalescent COVID-19 samples originated in the United States, Italy and Spain. Sample material is recorded as cDNA or gDNA derived from T cells, B-cell-depleted T cells, or PBMCs.

Per the germline V gene, CDR1 is MDHEN and CDR2 is SYDVKM. With V trimmed by 4 bases and J by 6 bases, 2 bases remained unmatched. There are 15 residues in the CDR3. Only in-frame clones appear in the TCRdb table, and some are missing; sequencing was by immunoSEQ multiplex PCR. The data contain fewer than 150,000 clones, about 83% of them singletons. The TCR sequence derives from a woman in her thirties or forties with acute or convalescent COVID-19. Sequenced: peripheral blood. The rearrangement links TRBV28 to TRBJ1-6, with 11 bases identical to TRBD1. DNA for the CDR3: TGTGCCAGCAGTTCGGGACAGGGGGGTAATTCACCCCTCCACTTT. Its translation: CASSSGQGGNSPLHF.